The 31 T cell receptor beta chains in this list originate from one sample, sequenced in a study of response to subunit inactivated influenza vaccine. TCRdb reprocessed the RT-PCR reads with MiXCR, giving one entry per CDR3 protein. The table records about 780,000 distinct CDR3 sequences, roughly 18% of them present only once. Specimen: PBMCs from blood, collected 4 to 6 days after vaccination. Receptors were obtained from a man aged 50 to 59 who received an inactivated influenza vaccine.

V usage is TRBV20-1 and J usage is TRBJ2-5; possibly TRBD2 for D (5 bases). Germline assignment: CDR1 DFQATT and CDR2 SNEGSKA (reference sequence). CDR3 size: 11 residues. The CDR3 is CSAGVQETQYF. DNA of the CDR3: TGCAGCGCCGGGGTACAAGAGACCCAGTACTTC.

V and J are TRBV4-2 and TRBJ2-1, with TRBD2 matching over 7 bases. V shed 0 bases and J 3 bases; nucleotides not matched to a gene: 8. CDR1 is LGHNA and CDR2 is YNFKEQ in the germline V gene. The CDR3 length is 17 residues. CDR3 nucleotide sequence: TGTGCCAGCAGCCAAGATCGGGGCGGGGGATACTACAATGAGCAGTTCTTC. Protein: CASSQDRGGGYYNEQFF.

This clonotype was counted only a few times. The rearrangement joins TRBV28 to TRBJ2-6, with TRBD2 matching over 7 bases. Looked up from germline, CDR1 is MDHEN and CDR2 is SYDVKM. The CDR3 is 20 amino acids. V was clipped by 3 bases and J by 0 bases; unmatched bases: 14. The CDR3 nucleotides read TGTGCCAGCAGTTTCCCCAAGCGGGGAAGAAATTACTCTGGGGCCAACGTCCTGACTTTC. As protein: CASSFPKRGRNYSGANVLTF.

This clonotype has a handful of counts. This chain uses TRBV20-1 with TRBJ2-7, with 8 bases matching TRBD1. With V trimmed by 3 bases and J by 3 bases, 7 bases remained unmatched. Germline values: CDR1 DFQATT, CDR2 SNEGSKA (reference sequence). The length of the CDR3 is 14 residues. Here the CDR3 DNA reads TGCAGTGCTAGGTCACCGGACAGGGACTACGAGCAGTACTTC. Residues: CSARSPDRDYEQYF.

This clonotype has a count of ten or more. The chain combines TRBV7-6 with TRBJ2-7; 7 positions agree with TRBD2. From germline, CDR1 is SGHVS and CDR2 FNYEAQ. The CDR3 spans 14 residues. The V gene end was trimmed by 11 bases and the J gene end by 0 bases; junction bases not matched to a gene: 10. CDR3 in amino acids: CASRASGSSYEQYF. CDR3 sequence (DNA): TGTGCCTCACGAGCTAGCGGAAGCTCCTACGAGCAGTACTTC.

The J gene is TRBJ2-1, the V gene TRBV18; TRBD2 agrees at 9 bases. From germline, CDR1 is KGHSH and CDR2 LQKENI. V trimming: 3 bases; J trimming: 8 bases; junction bases outside the gene matches: 11. CDR3 length equals 16 residues. The CDR3, as DNA: TGTGCCAGCTCACCGGGCGGGAGGGGCTTTGGAGATGAGCAGTTCTTC. Amino acids: CASSPGGRGFGDEQFF.

This clonotype was detected many times. The chain carries TRBV24-1 and TRBJ2-1, with D maybe TRBD2 (6 bases). Looked up from germline, CDR1 is KGHDR and CDR2 is SFDVKD. The germline V and J ends were trimmed by 6 bases and 7 bases, with 9 bases remaining between them. The CDR3 totals 12 residues. For the CDR3, the DNA is TGTGCCACCAGTTTGGGGGGTAATGAGCAGTTCTTC. Translating gives CATSLGGNEQFF.

This clonotype was counted only a few times. The chain carries TRBV20-1 and TRBJ2-2, with D perhaps matching TRBD1 (6 bases). Deletions cut 5 bases from V and 9 bases from J, with 13 bases between. Germline-derived CDR1 and CDR2 are DFQATT and SNEGSKA (reference sequence). This CDR3 is 12 amino acids long. The CDR3 DNA is TGCAGTGCTCTCGGACAGTACCGGGAGCTGTTTTTT. Translated: CSALGQYRELFF.

The count of this clonotype is one. This sequence joins TRBV5-8 and TRBJ2-1, with a tentative D call TRBD2 (5 bases). Germline values: CDR1 SGHTS, CDR2 YDEGEE. The CDR3 length is 13 residues. Trimming pared 7 bases from V and 5 bases from J, leaving 13 bases between. Here the CDR3 DNA reads TGTGCCAGCCCCGGGCGGGCCGACAATGAGCAGTTCTTC. It encodes CASPGRADNEQFF.

This clonotype turned up a few times. The chain combines TRBV20-1 with TRBJ2-7; D is perhaps TRBD1 or TRBD2 (6 bases each). Germline loops: CDR1 DFQATT, CDR2 SNEGSKA (reference sequence). Trimming cost V 5 bases and J 2 bases, with 22 bases left between them. The CDR3 contains 16 residues. The CDR3 DNA is TGCAGTGCTGAGGCCCCCCCGGGGGCCAATCCCTACGAGCAGTACTTC. This codes for CSAEAPPGANPYEQYF.

The J gene is TRBJ2-3, the V gene TRBV18, with 8 bases that match TRBD2. V lost 3 bases to trimming and J lost 0 bases; unmatched junction nucleotides: 8. Germline V gene sequence: CDR1 KGHSH, CDR2 LQKENI. The CDR3 extends over 17 amino acids. The CDR3 sequence: CASSPGGGPFSTDTQYF. The CDR3 region has the DNA TGTGCCAGCTCACCGGGCGGGGGGCCCTTCAGCACAGATACGCAGTATTTT. Supplemented by reference TRBV18 and TRBJ2-3, the full variable domain reads NAGVMQNPRHLVRRRGQEARLRCSPMKGHSHVYWYRQLPEEGLKFMVYLQKENIIDESGMPKERFSAEFPKEGPSILRIQQVVRGDSAAYFCASSPGGGPFSTDTQYFGPGTRLTVL.

V is TRBV20-1 and J is TRBJ2-7, with 8 bases identical to TRBD2. Germline V gives CDR1 DFQATT, CDR2 SNEGSKA (reference sequence). CDR3 length: 14 residues. Losses at the gene ends were 0 bases for V and 6 bases for J; bases not matched to a gene: 7. The CDR3 sequence is CSARDRRGGTEQYF. The CDR3 DNA reads TGCAGTGCTAGAGATCGACGCGGGGGGACCGAGCAGTACTTC.

This clonotype came up a few times. The chain recombines TRBV20-1 with TRBJ1-5; D call uncertain. This CDR3 has 16 residues. Trimming took off 0 bases at V and 0 bases at J, with 12 bases between the two ends. Germline V gene sequence: CDR1 DFQATT, CDR2 SNEGSKA (reference sequence). CDR3: CSARDARQVSNQPQHF. CDR3 DNA sequence: TGCAGTGCTAGAGATGCCCGGCAGGTTAGCAATCAGCCCCAGCATTTT.

The chain recombines TRBV20-1 with TRBJ2-7; TRBD1 is a possible D gene (6 bases). The CDR3 contains 14 residues. V lost 0 bases and J 4 bases, leaving 13 bases between the germline ends. The germline CDR1 and CDR2 sequences are DFQATT and SNEGSKA (reference sequence). The CDR3 DNA reads as TGCAGTGCTAGAGATCAGGGCAGGGGTTACGAGCAGTACTTC. Translating gives CSARDQGRGYEQYF.

The chain is built from TRBV20-1 and TRBJ2-1; no definite D call. V was shortened by 0 bases and J by 2 bases, with 11 bases between the two germline ends. This CDR3 has 15 residues. The germline V gene encodes CDR1 DFQATT and CDR2 SNEGSKA (reference sequence). CDR3 in DNA: TGCAGTGCTAGAGATCGCCCAGGTGCCTACAATGAGCAGTTCTTC. This codes for CSARDRPGAYNEQFF.

This clonotype came up a few times. The chain carries TRBV27 and TRBJ1-1, with a possible D match to TRBD1 (6 bases). The CDR3 is 16 amino acids. The germline V gene encodes CDR1 MNHEY and CDR2 SMNVEV (reference sequence). The V end was cut by 0 bases, the J end by 5 bases, with 16 bases between. The DNA of the CDR3 is TGTGCCAGCAGTTTATCCTTCATTACAGGGAGAACTGAAGCTTTCTTT. This codes for CASSLSFITGRTEAFF.

The gene calls are TRBV6-2 or TRBV6-3 and TRBJ1-2; weak D call: TRBD1 (6 bases). CDR3 length: 16 residues. Between the trimmed V and J ends, which lost 6 bases and 1 base, there was a span of 18 bases. Germline V gives CDR1 MNHEY, CDR2 SVGEGT. CDR3 nucleotide sequence: TGTGCCAGCAGACAAGCCTTGGGGGCCAGTAACTATGGCTACACCTTC. Translation: CASRQALGASNYGYTF.

This clonotype was counted at least ten times. The V gene is TRBV20-1, the J gene TRBJ2-1; 9 nucleotides agree with TRBD2. This CDR3 has 16 amino acids. The germline CDR1 and CDR2 sequences are DFQATT and SNEGSKA (reference sequence). V dropped 0 bases and J dropped 4; count of bases not matched to a gene: 7. The CDR3 DNA is TGCAGTGCTAGAGATCCAGCGGGAGGAAGTTACAATGAGCAGTTCTTC. It yields the protein CSARDPAGGSYNEQFF.

V and J are TRBV7-7 and TRBJ2-3, with 7 positions matching TRBD2. This CDR3 comprises 15 residues. Germline V gives CDR1 SSHAT, CDR2 FNYEAQ (reference sequence). Trimming cost V 2 bases and J 5 bases; bases outside gene matches: 7. The CDR3 DNA sequence: TGTGCCAGCAGCTTAAAGAGCGGGATGGGAGATACGCAGTATTTT. Amino acids: CASSLKSGMGDTQYF.

V usage is TRBV6-6 and J usage is TRBJ1-2; possibly TRBD1 for D (5 bases). The CDR3 covers 13 residues. V was shortened by 5 bases and J by 8 bases, with 15 bases between the two germline ends. Germline V gene lookup returns CDR1 MNHNY and CDR2 SVGAGI (reference sequence). This CDR3 is CASSPQASWGYTF. CDR3 coding DNA: TGTGCCAGCAGTCCACAGGCTTCCTGGGGCTACACCTTC.

This clonotype has a single count. A read error may produce the germline difference seen at one junction end. The V call is TRBV7-9, the J call TRBJ2-5, with D uncertain. The CDR3 covers 12 residues. From germline, CDR1 is SEHNR and CDR2 FQNEAQ (reference sequence). The CDR3 spells CASSRQQETQNF. The CDR3 bases are TGTGCCAGCAGCAGACAACAAGAGACCCAGAACTTC.

The V gene is TRBV28, the J gene TRBJ2-2; 7 nucleotides match TRBD2. V lost 5 bases to trimming and J lost 1 base; unmatched junction nucleotides: 7. The germline CDR1 and CDR2 sequences are MDHEN and SYDVKM. This CDR3 is built from 16 residues. CDR3 region: CASSRGSGLNTGELFF. CDR3 DNA: TGTGCCAGCAGTAGGGGTAGCGGGTTGAACACCGGGGAGCTGTTTTTT.

This clonotype was seen ten or more times. The chain carries TRBV12-3 or TRBV12-4 and TRBJ2-3; 13 bases fit TRBD2. There are 16 residues in the CDR3. V trimming: 5 bases; J trimming: 3 bases; junction bases outside the gene matches: 5. CDR3 nucleotide sequence: TGTGCCAGCAGTCCTATGGGACTAGCGGGGACAGATACGCAGTATTTT. This translates into CASSPMGLAGTDTQYF.

This chain's CDR3 is CASSFARSDTQYF. CDR3 DNA sequence: TGTGCCAGCAGCTTCGCCCGATCAGATACGCAGTATTTT. This sequence joins TRBV11-2 and TRBJ2-3; D remains ambiguous. The germline CDR1 and CDR2 sequences are SGHAT and FQNNGV. The CDR3 runs 13 residues. V was pared by 3 bases and J by 4 bases, with 8 bases between.

This clonotype was found a few times. V usage is TRBV20-1 and J usage is TRBJ1-2; 10 positions match TRBD1. The trim removed 7 bases at V and 4 bases at J, leaving 6 bases unmatched. The CDR3 consists of 13 residues. Germline V gene sequence: CDR1 DFQATT, CDR2 SNEGSKA (reference sequence). CDR3 residues: CSVMTGGSYGYTF. The CDR3 bases are TGCAGTGTCATGACAGGGGGCTCCTATGGCTACACCTTC.

The genes are TRBV7-9 and TRBJ2-2; tentative D call: TRBD2 (5 bases). Deletions cut 5 bases from V and 7 bases from J, with 14 bases between. This CDR3 spans 14 amino acids. Germline lookup yields CDR1 SEHNR and CDR2 FQNEAQ (reference sequence). This CDR3 is CASSPPLGNGELFF. The CDR3 DNA follows: TGTGCCAGCAGCCCCCCTCTCGGGAACGGGGAGCTGTTTTTT.

This clonotype was observed at least ten times. The chain joins TRBV20-1 to TRBJ2-7; 7 bases line up with TRBD1. CDR3 length: 12 amino acids. With 4 bases clipped from V and 2 bases from J, the junction kept 2 bases outside the gene matches. Looked up from germline, CDR1 is DFQATT and CDR2 is SNEGSKA (reference sequence). CDR3 protein: CSATGQTYEQYF. The CDR3 DNA follows: TGCAGTGCTACGGGACAGACCTACGAGCAGTACTTC.

This clonotype was detected a few times. The chain has TRBV7-2 and TRBJ2-5; 8 bases fit TRBD1. The germline CDR1 and CDR2 sequences are SGHTA and FQGNSA. This CDR3 has 14 residues. The ends lost 2 bases at V and 5 bases at J; junction bases unmatched: 4. The CDR3 reads CASSLSDRVETQYF. CDR3 nucleotide sequence: TGTGCCAGCAGCTTATCGGACAGGGTGGAGACCCAGTACTTC.

The chain recombines TRBV12-3 or TRBV12-4 with TRBJ1-5; no firm D call. This CDR3 is 14 amino acids long. V was cut by 7 bases and J by 10 bases, with 20 bases left in between. CDR3 loop: CASTLDGLGRPQHF. The CDR3 region has the DNA TGTGCCAGCACCTTGGACGGCCTAGGTCGCCCCCAGCATTTT.

The chain links TRBV20-1 to TRBJ1-6, with D unclear. CDR1 is DFQATT and CDR2 is SNEGSKA in the germline V gene (reference sequence). V was pared by 1 base and J by 6 bases, with 10 bases between. The CDR3 contains 14 residues. The CDR3 loop reads CSARVVNSNSPLHF. CDR3 DNA: TGCAGTGCTAGAGTTGTGAACAGTAATTCACCCCTCCACTTT.

The chain combines TRBV5-1 with TRBJ1-4; maybe TRBD1 (5 bases). The CDR3 runs 16 residues. V was pared by 4 bases and J by 2 bases, with 15 bases between. Germline loops: CDR1 SGHRS, CDR2 YFSETQ. The CDR3 region is CASSRDPVGTNEKLFF. The CDR3, as DNA: TGCGCCAGCAGCCGGGACCCGGTTGGGACTAATGAAAAACTGTTTTTT. Supplemented by reference TRBV5-1 and TRBJ1-4, the full variable domain reads KAGVTQTPRYLIKTRGQQVTLSCSPISGHRSVSWYQQTPGQGLQFLFEYFSETQRNKGNFPGRFSGRQFSNSRSEMNVSTLELGDSALYLCASSRDPVGTNEKLFFGSGTQLSVL.